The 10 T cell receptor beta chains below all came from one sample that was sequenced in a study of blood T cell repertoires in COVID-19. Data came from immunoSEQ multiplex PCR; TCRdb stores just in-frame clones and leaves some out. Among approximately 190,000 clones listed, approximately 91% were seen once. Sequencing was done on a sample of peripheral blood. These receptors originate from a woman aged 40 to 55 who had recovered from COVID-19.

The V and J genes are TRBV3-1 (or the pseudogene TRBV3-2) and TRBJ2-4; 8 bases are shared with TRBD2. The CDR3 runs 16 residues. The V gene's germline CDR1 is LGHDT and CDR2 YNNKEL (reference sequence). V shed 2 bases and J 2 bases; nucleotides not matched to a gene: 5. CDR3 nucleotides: TGTGCCAGCAGCCAAATAGCGGGATCACCCAAAAACATTCAGTACTTC. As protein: CASSQIAGSPKNIQYF.

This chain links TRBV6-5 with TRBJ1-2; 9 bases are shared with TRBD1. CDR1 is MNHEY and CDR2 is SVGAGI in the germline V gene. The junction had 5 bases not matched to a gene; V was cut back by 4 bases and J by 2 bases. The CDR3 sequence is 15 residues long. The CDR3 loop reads CASSSVGQGNYGYTF. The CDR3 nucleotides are TGTGCCAGCAGTTCAGTGGGACAGGGAAACTATGGCTACACCTTC.

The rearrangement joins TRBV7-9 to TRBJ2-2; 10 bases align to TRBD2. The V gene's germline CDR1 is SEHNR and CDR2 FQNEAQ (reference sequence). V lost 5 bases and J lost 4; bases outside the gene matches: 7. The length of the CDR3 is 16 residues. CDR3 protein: CASSGPSGSTTGELFF. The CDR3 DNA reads TGTGCCAGCAGCGGCCCTAGCGGGAGTACCACCGGGGAGCTGTTTTTT. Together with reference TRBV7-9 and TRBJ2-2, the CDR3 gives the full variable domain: DTGVSQNPRHKITKRGQNVTFRCDPISEHNRLYWYRQTLGQGPEFLTYFQNEAQLEKSRLLSDRFSAERPKGSFSTLEIQRTEQGDSAMYLCASSGPSGSTTGELFFGEGSRLTVL.

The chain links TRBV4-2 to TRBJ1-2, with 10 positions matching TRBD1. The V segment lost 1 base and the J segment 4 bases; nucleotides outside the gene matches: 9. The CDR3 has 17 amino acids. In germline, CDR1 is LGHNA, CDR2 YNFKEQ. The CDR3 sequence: CASSQVVGQGEIYGYTF. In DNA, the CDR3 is TGTGCCAGCAGCCAAGTGGTCGGACAGGGGGAGATCTATGGCTACACCTTC.

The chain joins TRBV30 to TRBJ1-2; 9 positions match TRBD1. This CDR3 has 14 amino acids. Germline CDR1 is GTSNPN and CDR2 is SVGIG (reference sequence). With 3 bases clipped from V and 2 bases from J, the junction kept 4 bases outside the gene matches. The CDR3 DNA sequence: TGTGCCTGGAGGGGGACAGGGCTGAACTATGGCTACACCTTC. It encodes CAWRGTGLNYGYTF.

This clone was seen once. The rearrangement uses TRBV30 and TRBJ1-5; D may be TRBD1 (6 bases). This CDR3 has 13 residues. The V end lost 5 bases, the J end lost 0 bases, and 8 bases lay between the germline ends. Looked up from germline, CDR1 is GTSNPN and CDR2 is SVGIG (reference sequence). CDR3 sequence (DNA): TGTGCCTGGGCAGGGGATAGCAATCAGCCCCAGCATTTT. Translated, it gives CAWAGDSNQPQHF.

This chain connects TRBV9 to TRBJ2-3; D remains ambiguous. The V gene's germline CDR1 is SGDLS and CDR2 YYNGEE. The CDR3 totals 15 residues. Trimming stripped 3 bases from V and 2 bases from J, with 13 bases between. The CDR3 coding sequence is TGTGCCAGCAGCGGCCAGATGGGCGCCACAGATACGCAGTATTTT. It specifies CASSGQMGATDTQYF.

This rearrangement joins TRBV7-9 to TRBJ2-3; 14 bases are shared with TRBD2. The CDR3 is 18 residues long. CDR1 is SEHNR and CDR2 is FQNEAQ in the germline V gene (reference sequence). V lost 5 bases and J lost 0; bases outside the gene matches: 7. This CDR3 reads CASSLGLAGGYSTDTQYF. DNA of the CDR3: TGTGCCAGCAGCCTCGGACTAGCGGGAGGCTATAGCACAGATACGCAGTATTTT.

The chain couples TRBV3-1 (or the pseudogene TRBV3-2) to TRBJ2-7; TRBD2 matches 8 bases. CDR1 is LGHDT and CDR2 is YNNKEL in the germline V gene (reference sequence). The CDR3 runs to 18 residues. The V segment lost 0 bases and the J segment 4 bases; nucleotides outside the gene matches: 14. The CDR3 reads CASSQDGTGGLKLYEQYF. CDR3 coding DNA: TGTGCCAGCAGCCAAGACGGGACGGGAGGGCTCAAACTTTACGAGCAGTACTTC.

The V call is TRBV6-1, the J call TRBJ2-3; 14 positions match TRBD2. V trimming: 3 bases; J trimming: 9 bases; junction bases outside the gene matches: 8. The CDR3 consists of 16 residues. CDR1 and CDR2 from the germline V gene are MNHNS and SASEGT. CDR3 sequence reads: CASSEGLAGVGVTQYF. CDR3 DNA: TGTGCCAGCAGTGAGGGACTAGCGGGAGTTGGGGTAACGCAGTATTTT.